Listed below are T cell receptor beta chains from one sample, sequenced in a study of blood T cell repertoires in COVID-19. Profiling relied on immunoSEQ multiplex PCR, and the TCRdb table lists in-frame clones only, not all of them. The sample carries more than 300,000 clones, 90% to 95% recorded once. Sequencing used PBMCs or T cells enriched from blood (not recorded which). These receptors all stem from a woman in her thirties who had been exposed to COVID-19. CDR3s include the opening cysteine and the closing phenylalanine or tryptophan. Fields, in order: clone size, V gene, J gene, D gene, CDR3 DNA, CDR3 protein. The D gene is left open where the match is weak. Clone sizes are given selectively: once, few, many, or a class where the clone is expanded.

.,TRBV18,TRBJ2-2,TRBD2,TGTGCCAGCTCCCGACCGGGACTAGAGGGCACCGGGGAGCTGTTTTTT,CASSRPGLEGTGELFF
.,TRBV29-1,TRBJ2-1,TRBD2,TGCAGCGTTGAATCCCGGGGGGGGGCGACGCCTGACCGACTGAATGAGCAGTTCTTC,CSVESRGGATPDRLNEQFF
few,TRBV29-1,TRBJ1-2,.,TGCAGCGTTGAAGAGGTGGGCTCCTATGGCTACACCTTC,CSVEEVGSYGYTF
.,TRBV7-7,TRBJ2-5,TRBD2,TGTGCCAGCAGCCGACTAGCGGGGGGGCGGGAGACCCAGTACTTC,CASSRLAGGRETQYF
.,TRBV18,TRBJ1-2,.,TGTGCCAGCTCACCAGGACATCCCAACTATGGCTACACCTTC,CASSPGHPNYGYTF
.,TRBV2,TRBJ1-2,TRBD1,TGTGCCAGCAGTTCACCGGGACAGGGGGCCTATGGCTACACCTTC,CASSSPGQGAYGYTF
.,TRBV12-3/TRBV12-4,TRBJ1-2,.,TGTGCCAGCAGCCAGACAACAAACTATGGCTACACCTTC,CASSQTTNYGYTF
few,TRBV2,TRBJ1-1,TRBD1,TGTGCCAGCAGCGGAGACAGGGACACTGAAGCTTTCTTT,CASSGDRDTEAFF
.,TRBV3-1/TRBV3-2,TRBJ1-1,.,TGTGCCAGCAGCCGACGACCGGCGGCCAACACTGAAGCTTTCTTT,CASSRRPAANTEAFF
once,TRBV2,TRBJ2-5,.,TGTGCCAGCAGTGACAGGGAAGGCGAGACCCAGTACTTC,CASSDREGETQYF
.,TRBV11-2,TRBJ2-3,TRBD2,TGTGCCAGCAGCTTCACTAGCGGGGGGGCAGATACGCAGTATTTT,CASSFTSGGADTQYF
.,TRBV4-1,TRBJ1-1,.,TGCGCCAGCAGCCGGCAACAGGGATTGAACACTGAAGCTTTCTTT,CASSRQQGLNTEAFF
.,TRBV9,TRBJ1-3,.,TGTGCCAGCAGCTACAGTCCCTCTGGAAACACCATATATTTT,CASSYSPSGNTIYF
.,TRBV4-1,TRBJ1-4,TRBD1,TGCGCCAGCAGCCCGGACAGGGCGGTATGGCTGTTTTTT,CASSPDRAVWLFF
few,TRBV28,TRBJ1-6,.,TGTGCCAGCAGTCTCAATCGGTTCCTCCACTTT,CASSLNRFLHF
.,TRBV18,TRBJ1-3,TRBD1,TGTGCCAGCTCACCACCTGTCCGGACAGGGTACGGAAACACCATATATTTT,CASSPPVRTGYGNTIYF
.,TRBV4-3,TRBJ1-6,TRBD1,TGCGCCAGCAGCCAAGAACAGGGGTATTCACCCCTCCACTTT,CASSQEQGYSPLHF
once,TRBV6-5,TRBJ1-4,TRBD1,TGTGCCAGCAGGGGACAGGGGGCGAATGAAAAACTGTTTTTT,CASRGQGANEKLFF
.,TRBV5-4,TRBJ2-5,TRBD1,TGTGCCAGCAGCAGGGACAGGGTGATCCAAGAGACCCAGTACTTC,CASSRDRVIQETQYF
.,TRBV10-3,TRBJ2-6,.,TGTGCCATCAGTGCGGTCTCTGGGGCCAACGTCCTGACTTTC,CAISAVSGANVLTF
.,TRBV7-9,TRBJ1-1,.,TGTGCCAGCAGCTTACAGGGGATGAACACTGAAGCTTTCTTT,CASSLQGMNTEAFF
.,TRBV5-4,TRBJ2-3,TRBD2,TGTGCCAGCAGCTTGTCGGGGGGAGGCACAGATACGCAGTATTTT,CASSLSGGGTDTQYF
.,TRBV28,TRBJ2-5,TRBD2,TGTGCCAGCAGTTTGGCGGGGGGGCCAGAGACCCAGTACTTC,CASSLAGGPETQYF
.,TRBV20-1,TRBJ1-1,.,TGCAGTGCTACTGACTCGCATGGGGCAGAAGCTTTCTTT,CSATDSHGAEAFF
.,TRBV3-1/TRBV3-2,TRBJ1-2,TRBD1,TGTGCCAGCTCTCACATCAGGGGGACCTATGGCTACACCTTC,CASSHIRGTYGYTF
.,TRBV7-9,TRBJ1-4,TRBD1,TGTGCCAGCAGCTTGAGGGACAGGGGGGATGAAAAACTGTTTTTT,CASSLRDRGDEKLFF
.,TRBV4-1,TRBJ1-2,TRBD1,TGCGCCAGCAGTCTCAGGGGGCAAGATGGCTACACCTTC,CASSLRGQDGYTF
.,TRBV2,TRBJ2-2,TRBD2,TGTGCCAGCATGGGGGGGGACACCGGGGAGCTGTTTTTT,CASMGGDTGELFF
.,TRBV18,TRBJ1-3,TRBD1,TGTGCCAGCTCACCGGACAGGGGAGGAAACACCATATATTTT,CASSPDRGGNTIYF
.,TRBV12-3/TRBV12-4,TRBJ1-5,.,TGTGCCAGCAGTAGACAGAGTAATCAGCCCCAGCATTTT,CASSRQSNQPQHF
.,TRBV2,TRBJ1-1,.,TGTGCCAGCAGTGCAGGGAATACTGAAGCTTTCTTT,CASSAGNTEAFF
.,TRBV2,TRBJ1-2,TRBD1,TGTGCCAGCAGAGGGACAGGGACGGACTACACCTTC,CASRGTGTDYTF
.,TRBV9,TRBJ2-1,TRBD2,TGTGCCAGCAGCGTAGACGGTGGCGGGGGGGCATGGGAGCAGTTCTTC,CASSVDGGGGAWEQFF
.,TRBV21-1,TRBJ2-3,.,TGTGCCAGCAGCAAAGAGGAGCGGGGGACCACCATTCGCACAGATACGCAGTATTTT,CASSKEERGTTIRTDTQYF
.,TRBV29-1,TRBJ1-3,.,TGCAGCGTTTCCTCGACTGGAGCCTCTGGAAACACCATATATTTT,CSVSSTGASGNTIYF
.,TRBV6-5,TRBJ2-5,TRBD2,TGTGCCAGCAGTTACGGGGCTAGCGGGCCCCAAGAGACCCAGTACTTC,CASSYGASGPQETQYF
.,TRBV12-3/TRBV12-4,TRBJ1-2,.,TGTGCCAGCAGTTCCCTAGCTAACTATGGCTACACCTTC,CASSSLANYGYTF
.,TRBV2,TRBJ2-7,TRBD2,TGTGCCAGCAGGAGACTAGCGGCTCCCTCCTACGAGCAGTACTTC,CASRRLAAPSYEQYF
.,TRBV4-1,TRBJ2-1,.,TGCGCCAGCAGCCAAGAGCATCAAGGGGAGGCTGAGCAGTTCTTC,CASSQEHQGEAEQFF
.,TRBV18,TRBJ2-7,.,TGTGCCAGCTCATCAGGACAGATGCGGTACTTC,CASSSGQMRYF
.,TRBV5-1,TRBJ1-1,.,TGCGCCAGCAGCTTACCACAGGGAAACACTGAAGCTTTCTTT,CASSLPQGNTEAFF
.,TRBV9,TRBJ2-5,.,TGTGCCAGCAGCGTAGATAATTTGGGTTTGCAGGGAGGAGGGGAGACCCAGTACTTC,CASSVDNLGLQGGGETQYF
.,TRBV6-5,TRBJ1-2,.,TGTGCCAGCAGGCGACAGACTAACTATGGCTACACCTTC,CASRRQTNYGYTF
.,TRBV6-2/TRBV6-3,TRBJ1-3,.,TGTGCCAGCAGCTCAGGACAGTACTCTGGAAACACCATATATTTT,CASSSGQYSGNTIYF
.,TRBV5-5,TRBJ2-7,TRBD1,TGTGCCAGCAGCCTGGCCTCGGGACAGGCCTACGAGCAGTACTTC,CASSLASGQAYEQYF
.,TRBV24-1,TRBJ2-1,TRBD1,TGTGCCACCGCGACAGGGGAAGTGTCCTACAATGAGCAGTTCTTC,CATATGEVSYNEQFF
.,TRBV2,TRBJ1-2,.,TGTGCCAGCAGTAGGCCAGGGGCCCCTCCTAGTTATGGCTACACCTTC,CASSRPGAPPSYGYTF
.,TRBV7-8,TRBJ1-1,.,TGTGCCAGCAAAACCCAGGGGTTAATTGGGAACACTGAAGCTTTCTTT,CASKTQGLIGNTEAFF
once,TRBV5-1,TRBJ1-3,.,TGCGCCAGCAGCTTGGATGCCAGTTCTGGAAACACCATATATTTT,CASSLDASSGNTIYF
.,TRBV12-3/TRBV12-4,TRBJ1-5,.,TGTGCCAGCAGCCCCGGGGGACCCCAGCATTTT,CASSPGGPQHF
once,TRBV11-3,TRBJ1-1,TRBD1,TGTGCCAGCAGCACCCGGGACAGGGGAGTAACTGAAGCTTTCTTT,CASSTRDRGVTEAFF